This T cell receptor (beta chain) was recorded in a study of T cell repertoires in cytomegalovirus infection. General study results and limits: Carriers of CMV plus the relevant HLA were identified by cumulative public TCR beta family frequency.

TCRdb itself ran the reads through MiXCR, one entry per CDR3 protein. The data contain approximately 500,000 distinct CDR3 sequences, about 30% of them singletons. This clonotype appeared a few times. Its target is not known. The V segment lost 5 bases and the J segment 6 bases; nucleotides outside the gene matches: 9. The CDR3 runs 14 residues. Germline CDR1 reads MNHEY; CDR2 reads SVGEGT. This chain links TRBV6-2 or TRBV6-3 with TRBJ2-7, with 8 bases identical to TRBD1. The TCR sequence derives from a human donor in good health (CMV status not recorded). Some clones in this sample may be carry-over from other donors' samples. The sample was PBMCs. CDR3 in amino acids: CASSPRRTGREQYV. The DNA for the CDR3 is TGTGCCAGCAGTCCCCGTCGGACAGGGCGCGAGCAGTACGTC.